One sample yielded the 26 T cell receptor beta chains listed below, sequenced in a study of Ad26.COV2.S vaccination and SARS-CoV-2 variants. Treatment: some 20 received Ad26.COV2.S at low or high dose, single or two shots; 5 received placebo; per-sample allocation not given. Samples were taken on day 63 after the first vaccine or placebo injection. TCRdb keeps only in-frame clones here, not all; method: immunoSEQ multiplex PCR. The sample records hundreds of thousands of clones, 85% being singletons. Here the sequenced sample was peripheral blood, taken in a trial of Ad26.COV2.S vaccine versus placebo. Every receptor here comes from a person between 18 and 65 years old who received the Ad26.COV2.S COVID-19 vaccine or a placebo.

The rearrangement links TRBV30 to TRBJ2-7; 9 bases line up with TRBD2. This CDR3 region has 13 residues. Germline CDR1 is GTSNPN and CDR2 is SVGIG (reference sequence). Trimming took 8 bases from V and 2 from J; bases not matched to a gene: 7. This CDR3 is CAGSRGGAYEQYF. CDR3 in DNA: TGTGCCGGCTCGCGCGGGGGGGCCTACGAGCAGTACTTC. Full variable domain (remainder filled in from reference TRBV30 and TRBJ2-7): SQTIHQWPATLVQPVGSPLSLECTVEGTSNPNLYWYRQAAGRGLQLLFYSVGIGQISSEVPQNLSASRPQDRQFILSSKKLLLSDSGFYLCAGSRGGAYEQYFGPGTRLTVT.

The genes are TRBV6-5 and TRBJ2-1; D is perhaps TRBD1 (6 bases). This CDR3 is built from 15 residues. Germline V CDR1 and CDR2: MNHEY, SVGAGI. Trimming pared 2 bases from V and 0 bases from J, leaving 8 bases between. CDR3 amino acids: CASSYGTNSYNEQFF. In DNA form, the CDR3 reads TGTGCCAGCAGTTACGGGACAAACTCCTACAATGAGCAGTTCTTC.

The gene calls are TRBV4-1 and TRBJ2-1; 10 nucleotides agree with TRBD2. Germline values: CDR1 MGHRA, CDR2 YSYEKL. Trimming took 1 base from V and 15 from J; bases not matched to a gene: 15. The CDR3 extends over 16 amino acids. This chain's CDR3 is CASSQASGASGSVLFF. The CDR3 DNA sequence: TGCGCCAGCAGCCAAGCGTCGGGGGCTAGCGGGAGTGTCTTGTTCTTC.

The genes are TRBV3-1 (or the pseudogene TRBV3-2) and TRBJ2-5, with D perhaps TRBD1 (5 bases). The V end was cut by 5 bases, the J end by 5 bases, with 15 bases between. Germline CDR1 is LGHDT and CDR2 is YNNKEL (reference sequence). The CDR3 loop spans 14 amino acids. DNA of the CDR3: TGTGCCAGCAGCTACCTCCTCAGGGTGGAGACCCAGTACTTC. Translated: CASSYLLRVETQYF.

The V and J genes are TRBV29-1 and TRBJ1-1; the D gene is possibly TRBD1 (5 bases). Trimming removed 3 bases at V and 1 base at J, with 12 bases between. Germline V lookup: CDR1 SQVTM, CDR2 ANQGSEA. CDR3 length: 14 amino acids. The CDR3 DNA follows: TGCAGCGTTGAGAGGGGTGGGGCGAACACTGAAGCTTTCTTT. As protein: CSVERGGANTEAFF. Based on the CDR3 plus reference TRBV29-1 and TRBJ1-1, the full variable domain is SAVISQKPSRDICQRGTSLTIQCQVDSQVTMMFWYRQQPGQSLTLIATANQGSEATYESGFVIDKFPISRPNLTFSTLTVSNMSPEDSSIYLCSVERGGANTEAFFGQGTRLTVV.

The J gene is TRBJ2-7, the V gene TRBV6-5; D is unclear. V gave up 2 bases and J gave up 3 bases, with 11 bases separating them. The V gene's germline CDR1 is MNHEY and CDR2 SVGAGI. The CDR3 has 14 residues. In DNA form, the CDR3 reads TGTGCCAGCAGTTACGGGGAACTACTCTACGAGCAGTACTTC. It is translated as CASSYGELLYEQYF.

CDR3 sequence: CAWQDKLSYNEQFF. The CDR3 DNA follows: TGTGCCTGGCAGGACAAACTTTCCTACAATGAGCAGTTCTTC. The chain uses TRBV30 and TRBJ2-1; D is possibly TRBD1 (5 bases). The ends were cut back, 5 bases at V and 1 base at J, with 12 bases in the middle. The CDR3 is made up of 14 amino acids. The germline gives CDR1 GTSNPN, CDR2 SVGIG (reference sequence).

The genes are TRBV3-1 (or the pseudogene TRBV3-2) and TRBJ2-7; TRBD1 matches at 8 bases. CDR3 size: 13 residues. The germline V gene has CDR1 LGHDT and CDR2 YNNKEL (reference sequence). The J segment lost 7 bases and the V segment lost 3 bases, leaving 5 bases of the junction unmatched. The CDR3 sequence is CASSQAGGLEQYF. For the CDR3, the DNA is TGTGCCAGCAGCCAGGCAGGGGGCTTGGAGCAGTACTTC.

J is TRBJ2-7 and V is TRBV10-3, with D maybe TRBD2 (6 bases). Germline assignment: CDR1 ENHRY and CDR2 SYGVKD. V lost 4 bases and J lost 2, with 9 bases in between. The CDR3 has 13 residues. CDR3 nucleotides: TGTGCCATCAGTGGAGGAGGGCCCTACGAGCAGTACTTC. This translates into CAISGGGPYEQYF.

J is TRBJ1-5 and V is TRBV29-1, with D possibly being TRBD1 (5 bases). The length of the CDR3 is 14 residues. With 4 bases removed from V and 2 bases from J, the gap between germline ends came to 12 bases. CDR1 and CDR2 from the germline V gene are SQVTM and ANQGSEA. Here the CDR3 DNA reads TGCAGCGTTGGTGTGGGGGGTGGCAATCAGCCCCAGCATTTT. Translated: CSVGVGGGNQPQHF.

This clone showed up just once. The chain employs TRBV28 and TRBJ2-3, with D unclear. The germline gives CDR1 MDHEN, CDR2 SYDVKM. The CDR3 has 19 amino acids. The V end was cut by 7 bases, the J end by 1 base, with 27 bases between. CDR3 residues: CASTYYGPVTPGGTDTQYF. DNA for the CDR3: TGTGCCAGCACCTATTACGGTCCAGTTACCCCAGGAGGCACAGATACGCAGTATTTT.

The rearrangement uses TRBV30 and TRBJ2-7, with D perhaps given as TRBD1 or TRBD2 (5 bases each). CDR3 length: 10 residues. Germline CDR1 is GTSNPN and CDR2 is SVGIG (reference sequence). V dropped 3 bases and J dropped 6 bases, with 6 bases sitting between them. CDR3 loop: CAWSGAEQYF. CDR3 nucleotide sequence: TGTGCCTGGAGCGGGGCCGAGCAGTACTTC.

In nucleotides, the CDR3 is TGCGCCAGCAGCGGGACTCAGAACACTGAAGCTTTCTTT. Encoded protein: CASSGTQNTEAFF. V gene TRBV10-1 combines with J gene TRBJ1-1, with a weak D call TRBD1 (5 bases). CDR1 is WNHNN, CDR2 SYGVQD, per germline (reference sequence). This CDR3 spans 13 amino acids. V was trimmed by 6 bases and J by 1 base, leaving 9 bases between them.

This chain connects TRBV7-9 to TRBJ2-6; no definite D call. CDR1 and CDR2 from the germline V gene are SEHNR and FQNEAQ (reference sequence). CDR3 length equals 15 residues. Trimming cost V 5 bases and J 2 bases, with 10 bases left between them. The CDR3 DNA reads as TGTGCCAGCAGCCACACAACGGCTGGGGCCAACGTCCTGACTTTC. Amino acids: CASSHTTAGANVLTF.

The chain carries TRBV12-5 and TRBJ2-7; D ambiguous. The CDR3 has 13 residues. V lost 6 bases and J 4 bases, leaving 13 bases between the germline ends. Germline V CDR1 and CDR2: LGHNT, FRNRAP. Here the CDR3 DNA reads TGTGCTAGTGGAGAGATGGTAAAGTACGAGCAGTACTTC. It encodes CASGEMVKYEQYF.

This sequence joins TRBV18 and TRBJ1-1, with TRBD1 matching over 7 bases. The ends lost 1 base at V and 4 bases at J; junction bases unmatched: 6. Germline assignment: CDR1 KGHSH and CDR2 LQKENI. This CDR3 spans 15 amino acids. The CDR3 is CASSPLATGPTEAFF. The CDR3 bases are TGTGCCAGCTCACCACTCGCGACAGGGCCCACTGAAGCTTTCTTT.

V is TRBV19 and J is TRBJ1-5; 12 bases are shared with TRBD1. Trimming cost V 3 bases and J 7 bases; bases outside gene matches: 7. The CDR3 runs to 16 residues. Germline values: CDR1 LNHDA, CDR2 SQIVND (reference sequence). The CDR3 DNA reads as TGTGCCAGTAGTATTGGGGACAGGGGGCTTGGACAGCCCCAGCATTTT. Its protein is CASSIGDRGLGQPQHF.

The genes are TRBV6-5 and TRBJ2-4; 14 positions agree with TRBD2. The V segment lost 2 bases and the J segment 13 bases; nucleotides outside the gene matches: 10. This CDR3 has 16 residues. Germline-derived CDR1 and CDR2 are MNHEY and SVGAGI. The CDR3, as DNA: TGTGCCAGCAGTTACGGGACCGGGACTAGCGGGGGCCTACAGTACTTC. Translated, it gives CASSYGTGTSGGLQYF.

The chain combines TRBV19 with TRBJ1-5, with D possibly matching TRBD1 (5 bases). This CDR3 spans 15 amino acids. Trimming took 4 bases from V and 3 from J, leaving 13 bases between them. Germline V gene data show CDR1 as LNHDA and CDR2 as SQIVND (reference sequence). The CDR3 coding sequence is TGTGCCAGTAGTACCTTGGACGGACACAATCAGCCCCAGCATTTT. Translated, it gives CASSTLDGHNQPQHF.

V usage is TRBV9 and J usage is TRBJ2-7; D gene unclear. Germline values: CDR1 SGDLS, CDR2 YYNGEE. Deletions cut 0 bases from V and 2 bases from J, with 9 bases between. This CDR3 region has 14 residues. CDR3: CASSVDGTTYEQYF. The CDR3 bases are TGTGCCAGCAGCGTAGATGGCACAACCTACGAGCAGTACTTC.

The chain uses TRBV2 and TRBJ1-2; D remains unclear. Germline assignment: CDR1 SNHLY and CDR2 FYNNEI. V lost 0 bases and J 7 bases, leaving 12 bases between the germline ends. This CDR3 is built from 14 residues. Here the CDR3 reads CASSEAMGLGGYTF. CDR3 sequence (DNA): TGTGCCAGCAGTGAAGCGATGGGGTTGGGTGGCTACACCTTC.

This chain uses TRBV6-5 with TRBJ2-3; the D gene is possibly TRBD1 (5 bases). Germline assignment: CDR1 MNHEY and CDR2 SVGAGI. CDR3 length: 15 residues. V lost 5 bases, J lost 0 bases, and 12 bases lay in between. CDR3 amino acids: CASSRQFISTDTQYF. In DNA, the CDR3 is TGTGCCAGCAGTCGACAGTTTATTAGCACAGATACGCAGTATTTT.

CDR3 in amino acids: CASSLVAGGRNTGELFF. CDR3 nucleotide sequence: TGTGCCAGCAGCTTAGTCGCGGGGGGGCGGAACACCGGGGAGCTGTTTTTT. The J gene is TRBJ2-2, the V gene TRBV7-2; TRBD2 matches at 9 bases. Germline loops: CDR1 SGHTA, CDR2 FQGNSA. The CDR3 is 17 amino acids. V lost 1 base and J lost 1; bases outside the gene matches: 4.

The V gene is TRBV27, the J gene TRBJ2-2, with TRBD2 matching over 14 bases. Per the germline V gene, CDR1 is MNHEY and CDR2 is SMNVEV (reference sequence). Germline trimming cut 10 bases from V and 7 bases from J; bases unmatched to any gene: 8. This CDR3 is 15 amino acids long. As DNA, the CDR3 is TGTGCCACCGGGACTAGCGGGGGTTTGTTCGGGGAGCTGTTTTTT. It translates to CATGTSGGLFGELFF.

This clone was seen more than once but under ten times. V is TRBV5-6 and J is TRBJ1-3; D is unclear. This CDR3 contains 15 residues. Trimming took off 1 base at V and 2 bases at J, with 10 bases between the two ends. In germline, CDR1 is SGHDT, CDR2 YYEEEE. CDR3 sequence: CASSLFGDAGNTIYF. The CDR3, as DNA: TGTGCCAGCAGCTTGTTTGGGGATGCTGGAAACACCATATATTTT.

This clone was recorded a few times. This chain links TRBV5-8 with TRBJ1-5; no firm D call. Deletions cut 0 bases from V and 6 bases from J, with 4 bases between. The CDR3 covers 12 residues. CDR1 SGHTS and CDR2 YDEGEE come from the germline V gene. The CDR3 spells CASSLDGQPQHF. The CDR3, as DNA: TGTGCCAGCAGCTTGGACGGTCAGCCCCAGCATTTT.